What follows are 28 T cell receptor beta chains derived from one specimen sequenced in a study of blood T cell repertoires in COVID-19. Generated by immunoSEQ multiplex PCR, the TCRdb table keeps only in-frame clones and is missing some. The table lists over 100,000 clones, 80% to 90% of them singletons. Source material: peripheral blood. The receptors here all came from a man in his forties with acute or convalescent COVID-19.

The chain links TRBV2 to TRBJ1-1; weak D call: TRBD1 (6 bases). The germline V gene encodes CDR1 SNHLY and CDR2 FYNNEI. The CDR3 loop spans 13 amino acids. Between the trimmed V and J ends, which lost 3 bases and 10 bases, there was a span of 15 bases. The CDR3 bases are TGTGCCAGCAGTGACATAGGGACCAGGGGAGCTTTCTTT. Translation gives CASSDIGTRGAFF.

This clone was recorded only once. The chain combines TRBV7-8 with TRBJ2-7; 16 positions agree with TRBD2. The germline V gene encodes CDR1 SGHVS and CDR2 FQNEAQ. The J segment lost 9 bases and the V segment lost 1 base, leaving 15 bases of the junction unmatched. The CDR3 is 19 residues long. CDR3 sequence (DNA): TGTGCCAGCAGCTTAGGTCGCAACCGGGGACTAGCGGGAGGGCAAGGGCAGTACTTC. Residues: CASSLGRNRGLAGGQGQYF.

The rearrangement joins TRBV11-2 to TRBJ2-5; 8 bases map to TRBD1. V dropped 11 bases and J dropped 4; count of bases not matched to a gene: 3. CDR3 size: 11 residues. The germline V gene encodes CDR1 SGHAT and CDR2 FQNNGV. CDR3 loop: CASGQGETQYF. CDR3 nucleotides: TGTGCCTCCGGACAGGGAGAGACCCAGTACTTC.

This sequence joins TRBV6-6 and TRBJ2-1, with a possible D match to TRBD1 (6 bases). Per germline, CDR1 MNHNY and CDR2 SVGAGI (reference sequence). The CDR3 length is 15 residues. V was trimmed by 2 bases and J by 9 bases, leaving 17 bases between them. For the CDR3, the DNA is TGTGCCAGCAGTTACGCCAGGGGCTTGATAAGTGAGCAGTTCTTC. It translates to CASSYARGLISEQFF.

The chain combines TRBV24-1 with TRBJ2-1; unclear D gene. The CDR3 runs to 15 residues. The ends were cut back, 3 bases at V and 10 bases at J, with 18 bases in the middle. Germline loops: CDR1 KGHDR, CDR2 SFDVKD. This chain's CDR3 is CATSDPMSPRGEQFF. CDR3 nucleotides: TGTGCCACCAGTGATCCAATGTCCCCCCGCGGAGAGCAGTTCTTC.

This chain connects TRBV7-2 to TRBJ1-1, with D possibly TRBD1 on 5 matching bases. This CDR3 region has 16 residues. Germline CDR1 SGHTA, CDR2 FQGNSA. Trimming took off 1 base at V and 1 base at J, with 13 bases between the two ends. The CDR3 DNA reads TGTGCCAGCAGCTTAGATGGGGGGAGGAAGAACACTGAAGCTTTCTTT. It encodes CASSLDGGRKNTEAFF.

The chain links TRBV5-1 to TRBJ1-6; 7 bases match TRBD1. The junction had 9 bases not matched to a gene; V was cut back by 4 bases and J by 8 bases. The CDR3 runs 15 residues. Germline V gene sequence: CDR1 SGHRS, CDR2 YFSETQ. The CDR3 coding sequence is TGCGCCAGCAGCACGCGGACAGGACTGGATTCACCCCTCCACTTT. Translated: CASSTRTGLDSPLHF.

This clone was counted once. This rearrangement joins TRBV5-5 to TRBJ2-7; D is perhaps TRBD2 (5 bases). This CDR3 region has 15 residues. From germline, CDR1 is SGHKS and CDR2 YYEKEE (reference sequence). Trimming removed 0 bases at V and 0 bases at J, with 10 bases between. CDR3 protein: CASSLEGTSSYEQYF. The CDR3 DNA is TGTGCCAGCAGCTTGGAGGGCACTAGCTCCTACGAGCAGTACTTC.

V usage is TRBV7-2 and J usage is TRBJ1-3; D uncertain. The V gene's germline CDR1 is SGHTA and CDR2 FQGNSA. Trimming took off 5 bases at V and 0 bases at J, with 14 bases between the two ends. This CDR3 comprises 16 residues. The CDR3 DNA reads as TGTGCCAGCAGCCGCCGAGGGTCAAGCTCTGGAAACACCATATATTTT. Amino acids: CASSRRGSSSGNTIYF.

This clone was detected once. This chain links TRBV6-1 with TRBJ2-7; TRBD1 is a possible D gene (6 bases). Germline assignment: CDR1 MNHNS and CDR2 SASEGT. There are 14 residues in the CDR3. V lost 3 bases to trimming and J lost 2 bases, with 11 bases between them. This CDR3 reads CASSDPGQTYEQYF. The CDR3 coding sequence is TGTGCCAGCAGTGACCCCGGACAGACCTACGAGCAGTACTTC.

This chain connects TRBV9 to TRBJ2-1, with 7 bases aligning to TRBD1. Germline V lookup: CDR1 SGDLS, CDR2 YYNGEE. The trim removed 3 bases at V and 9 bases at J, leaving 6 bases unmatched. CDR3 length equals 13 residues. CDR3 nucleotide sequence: TGTGCCAGCAGCGCAAACAGGGGCGGTGAGCAGTTCTTC. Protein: CASSANRGGEQFF.

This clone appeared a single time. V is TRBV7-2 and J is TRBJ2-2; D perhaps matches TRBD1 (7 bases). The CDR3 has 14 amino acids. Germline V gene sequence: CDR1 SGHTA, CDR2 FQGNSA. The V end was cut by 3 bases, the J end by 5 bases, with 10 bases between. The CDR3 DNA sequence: TGTGCCAGCAGCTTGGAGGGGGCGACCGGGGAGCTGTTTTTT. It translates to CASSLEGATGELFF.

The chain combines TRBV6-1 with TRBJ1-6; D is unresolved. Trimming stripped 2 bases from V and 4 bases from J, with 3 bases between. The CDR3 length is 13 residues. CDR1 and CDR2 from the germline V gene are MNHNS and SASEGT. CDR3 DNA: TGTGCCAGCAGTGAACCGTATAATTCACCCCTCCACTTT. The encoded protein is CASSEPYNSPLHF.

Here the CDR3 reads CAISEQGGGNTEAFF. As DNA, the CDR3 is TGTGCCATCAGTGAACAGGGGGGTGGGAACACTGAAGCTTTCTTT. This rearrangement joins TRBV10-3 to TRBJ1-1; 8 positions match TRBD1. With 3 bases clipped from V and 1 base from J, the junction kept 4 bases outside the gene matches. Germline lookup yields CDR1 ENHRY and CDR2 SYGVKD. The CDR3 runs to 15 residues.

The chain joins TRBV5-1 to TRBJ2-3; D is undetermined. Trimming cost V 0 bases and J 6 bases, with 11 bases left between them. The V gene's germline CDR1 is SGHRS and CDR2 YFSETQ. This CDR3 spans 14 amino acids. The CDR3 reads CASSLGSGPDTQYF. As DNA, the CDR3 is TGCGCCAGCAGCTTGGGGTCTGGGCCCGATACGCAGTATTTT.

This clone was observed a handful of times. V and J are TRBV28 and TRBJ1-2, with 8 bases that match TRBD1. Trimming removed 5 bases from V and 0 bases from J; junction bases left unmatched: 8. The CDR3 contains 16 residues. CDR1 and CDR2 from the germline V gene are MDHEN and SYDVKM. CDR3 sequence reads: CASSRPGTGANYGYTF. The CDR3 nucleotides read TGTGCCAGCAGTAGGCCCGGGACAGGCGCTAACTATGGCTACACCTTC.

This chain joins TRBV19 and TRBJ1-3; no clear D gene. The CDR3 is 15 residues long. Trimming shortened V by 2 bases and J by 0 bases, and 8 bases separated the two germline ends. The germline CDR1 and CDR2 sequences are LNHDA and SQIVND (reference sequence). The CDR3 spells CASSISGSSGNTIYF. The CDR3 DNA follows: TGTGCCAGTAGTATATCGGGGAGCTCTGGAAACACCATATATTTT.

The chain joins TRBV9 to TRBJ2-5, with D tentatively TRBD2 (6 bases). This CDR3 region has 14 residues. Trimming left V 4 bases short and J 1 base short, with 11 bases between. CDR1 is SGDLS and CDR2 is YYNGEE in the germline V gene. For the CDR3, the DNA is TGTGCCAGCAGCCCGCCGGGACTCCAAGAGACCCAGTACTTC. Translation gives CASSPPGLQETQYF.

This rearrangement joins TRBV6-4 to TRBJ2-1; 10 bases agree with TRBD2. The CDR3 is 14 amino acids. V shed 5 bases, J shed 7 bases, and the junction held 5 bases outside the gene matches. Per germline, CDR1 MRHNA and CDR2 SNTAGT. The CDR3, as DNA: TGTGCCAGCAGTAAGCGGGGGGGCCTAAATGAGCAGTTCTTC. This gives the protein CASSKRGGLNEQFF.

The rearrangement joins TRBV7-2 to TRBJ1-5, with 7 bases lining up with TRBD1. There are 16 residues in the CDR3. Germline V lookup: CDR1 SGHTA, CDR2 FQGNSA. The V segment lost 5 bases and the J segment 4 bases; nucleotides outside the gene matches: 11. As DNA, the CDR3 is TGTGCCAGCAGCCCCCAGGGACAGCCTCCTAATCAGCCCCAGCATTTT. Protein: CASSPQGQPPNQPQHF. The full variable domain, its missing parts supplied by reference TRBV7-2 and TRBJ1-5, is GAGVSQSPSNKVTEKGKDVELRCDPISGHTALYWYRQSLGQGLEFLIYFQGNSAPDKSGLPSDRFSAERTGGSVSTLTIQRTQQEDSAVYLCASSPQGQPPNQPQHFGDGTRLSIL.

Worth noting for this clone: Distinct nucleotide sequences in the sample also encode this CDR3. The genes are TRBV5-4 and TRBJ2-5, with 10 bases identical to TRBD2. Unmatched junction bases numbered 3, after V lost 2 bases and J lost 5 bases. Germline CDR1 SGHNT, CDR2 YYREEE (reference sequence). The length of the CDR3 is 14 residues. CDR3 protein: CASSLAGGVETQYF. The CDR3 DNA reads TGTGCCAGCAGCTTAGCGGGGGGGGTGGAGACCCAGTACTTC.

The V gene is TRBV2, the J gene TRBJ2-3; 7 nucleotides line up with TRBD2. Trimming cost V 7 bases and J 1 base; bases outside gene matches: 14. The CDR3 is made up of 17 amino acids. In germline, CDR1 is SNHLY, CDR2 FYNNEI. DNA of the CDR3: TGTGCCAGCAAGGGGAGCCTTAGCGGGTCAGGCACAGATACGCAGTATTTT. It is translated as CASKGSLSGSGTDTQYF.

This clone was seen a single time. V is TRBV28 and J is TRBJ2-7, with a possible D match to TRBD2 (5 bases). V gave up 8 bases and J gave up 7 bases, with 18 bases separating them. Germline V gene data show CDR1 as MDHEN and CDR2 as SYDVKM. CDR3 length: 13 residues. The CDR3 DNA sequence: TGTGCCAGCTGCGGAGGTGCCCTGGGGGAGCAGTACTTC. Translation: CASCGGALGEQYF.

The CDR3 coding sequence is TGTGCCATCAATGCAGGGGGCATCACCGGGGAGCTGTTTTTT. Its translation: CAINAGGITGELFF. The chain uses TRBV10-3 and TRBJ2-2; 8 positions match TRBD1. This CDR3 has 14 residues. Unmatched junction bases numbered 5, after V lost 7 bases and J lost 4 bases. CDR1 is ENHRY and CDR2 is SYGVKD in the germline V gene.

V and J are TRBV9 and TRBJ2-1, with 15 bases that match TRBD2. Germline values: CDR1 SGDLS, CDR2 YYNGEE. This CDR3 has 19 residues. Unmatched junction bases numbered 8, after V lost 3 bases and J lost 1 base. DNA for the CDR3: TGTGCCAGCAGCGCTCCGGGACTAGCGGGGGGATGGTCCTACAATGAGCAGTTCTTC. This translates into CASSAPGLAGGWSYNEQFF.

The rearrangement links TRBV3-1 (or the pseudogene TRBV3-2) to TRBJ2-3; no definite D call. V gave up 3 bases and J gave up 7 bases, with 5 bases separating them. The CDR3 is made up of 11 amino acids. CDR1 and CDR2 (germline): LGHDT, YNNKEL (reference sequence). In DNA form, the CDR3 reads TGTGCCAGCAGCCACAGGTATACGCAGTATTTT. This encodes CASSHRYTQYF.

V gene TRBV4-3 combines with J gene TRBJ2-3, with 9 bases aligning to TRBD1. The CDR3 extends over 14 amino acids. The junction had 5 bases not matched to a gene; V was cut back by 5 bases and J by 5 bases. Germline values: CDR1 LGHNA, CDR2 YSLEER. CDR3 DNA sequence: TGCGCCAGCAGCACCGGGACAGGGAAAGATACGCAGTATTTT. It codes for CASSTGTGKDTQYF.

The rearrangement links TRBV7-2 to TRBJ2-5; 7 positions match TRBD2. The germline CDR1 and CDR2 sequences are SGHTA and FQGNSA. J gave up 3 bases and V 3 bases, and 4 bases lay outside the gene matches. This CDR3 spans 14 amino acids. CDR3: CASSFRRGEETQYF. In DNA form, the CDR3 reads TGTGCCAGCAGCTTCAGACGGGGGGAAGAGACCCAGTACTTC.